The present T cell receptor beta chain was sequenced within a study of shared clonotypes between healthy human individuals. Study summary: There were three CD4 naive, three CD4 memory, two CD8 naive and one CD8 memory plates per donor. Study results and limitations: Clonotype sharing among donors was thought likely to change with sequencing depth.

As concerns this clone: Its antigen is not known.

The germline gives CDR1 SGHVS, CDR2 FQNEAQ. This CDR3 comprises 18 residues. Germline trimming cut 1 base from V and 7 bases from J; bases unmatched to any gene: 10. The authors' processing: From ImmunoSEQ came sequences covering only the junction and carrying no quality scores, so filtering differed. Measured with immunoSEQ multiplex PCR; TCRdb has only the in-frame clones, and not every one. The DNA was the basis for D and trimming; V, J and clone size are from that table. The profile shows 2 million to 2.5 million clones, more than 80% of them singletons. The sample consisted of naive CD4+ T cells from PBMCs. Indicated subset: CD45RA+ positively selected. This receptor was identified in a man between 18 and 29 years old in good health. Some clones in this sample may be carry-over from other donors' samples. The rearrangement joins TRBV7-8 to TRBJ2-5, with 15 bases lining up with TRBD2. This CDR3 reads CASSLVGLAGGQSGTQYF. The CDR3 coding sequence is TGTGCCAGCAGCTTAGTCGGACTAGCGGGAGGGCAGAGTGGGACCCAGTACTTC.